The 23 T cell receptor beta chains below come from one sample, sequenced in a study of blood T cell repertoires in COVID-19. The table came from immunoSEQ multiplex PCR; TCRdb's copy has only in-frame clones and leaves some out. In the table there are 120,000 or so clones, 82% of which are singletons. Source material: peripheral blood. The receptors originated from a woman aged 70-85 years with acute or convalescent COVID-19.

The sample holds a few counts of this clone. The chain is built from TRBV9 and TRBJ1-2; TRBD1 matches at 7 bases. Trimming at V came to 2 bases and at J to 4 bases, leaving 5 bases not matched to a gene. The CDR3 is 14 amino acids. From germline, CDR1 is SGDLS and CDR2 YYNGEE. The CDR3 DNA reads TGTGCCAGCAGCGTTCGGGACAGCTTCTATGGCTACACCTTC. This sequence encodes CASSVRDSFYGYTF.

The chain uses TRBV4-2 and TRBJ2-3, with D hard to call. Germline values: CDR1 LGHNA, CDR2 YNFKEQ. This CDR3 is 12 amino acids long. V lost 1 base to trimming and J lost 3 bases, with 2 bases between them. The DNA of the CDR3 is TGTGCCAGCAGCCAAGCAACAGATACGCAGTATTTT. Translated, it gives CASSQATDTQYF.

This clone came up once. The rearrangement joins TRBV9 to TRBJ2-2; weak D call: TRBD1 (6 bases). V lost 0 bases and J lost 6, with 12 bases in between. CDR3 size: 15 residues. Germline V gene data show CDR1 as SGDLS and CDR2 as YYNGEE. DNA of the CDR3: TGTGCCAGCAGCGTAGGCCAGGGGATACCCGGGGAGCTGTTTTTT. Encoded protein: CASSVGQGIPGELFF.

This clone occurred a few times. This rearrangement joins TRBV3-1 (or the pseudogene TRBV3-2) to TRBJ1-1; D is unresolved. The CDR3 contains 15 residues. From germline, CDR1 is LGHDT and CDR2 YNNKEL (reference sequence). V lost 4 bases and J 7 bases, leaving 19 bases between the germline ends. Here the CDR3 DNA reads TGTGCCAGCAGCCCCTGGGAGGATGGGTGGGGTGAAGCTTTCTTT. It codes for CASSPWEDGWGEAFF.

The rearrangement links TRBV1 to TRBJ1-2. TRBV1 is marked as a pseudogene. There are 15 residues in the CDR3. The CDR3 nucleotides are TGCACCAGCAGCCAAGATAGCGGCTCCAACTATGGCTACACCTTC. It codes for CTSSQDSGSNYGYTF.

The rearrangement uses TRBV4-2 and TRBJ1-1; 7 bases map to TRBD1. The CDR3 runs to 16 residues. Germline values: CDR1 LGHNA, CDR2 YNFKEQ. J was trimmed by 0 bases and V by 0 bases; bases with no gene match: 4. Here the CDR3 reads CASSQDLGTVNTEAFF. In DNA, the CDR3 is TGTGCCAGCAGCCAAGATCTTGGGACAGTGAACACTGAAGCTTTCTTT.

The chain is built from TRBV6-2 or TRBV6-3 and TRBJ1-2, with D unresolved. The germline CDR1 and CDR2 sequences are MNHEY and SVGEGT. The CDR3 loop spans 12 amino acids. The germline V and J ends were trimmed by 5 bases and 8 bases, with 12 bases remaining between them. In DNA, the CDR3 is TGTGCCAGCAGTCCGGACCCGGGGGGCTACACCTTC. Its translation: CASSPDPGGYTF.

The CDR3 region has the DNA TGTGCCAGCAGCTTAGGACAGGGTGAGACCGGGGAGCTGTTTTTT. It translates to CASSLGQGETGELFF. The chain links TRBV7-7 to TRBJ2-2; 7 nucleotides align to TRBD1. CDR1 SSHAT and CDR2 FNYEAQ come from the germline V gene (reference sequence). The CDR3 extends over 15 amino acids. J lost 5 bases, V lost 1 base, and 4 bases had no gene match.

The chain combines TRBV5-5 with TRBJ2-7; maybe TRBD1 (6 bases). The CDR3 sequence is 14 residues long. Germline V CDR1 and CDR2: SGHKS, YYEKEE (reference sequence). Deletions cut 2 bases from V and 5 bases from J, with 14 bases between. The DNA of the CDR3 is TGTGCCAGCAGCTTAGACGGACAGTCCCACGAGCAGTACGTC. This encodes CASSLDGQSHEQYV.

The chain is built from TRBV5-4 and TRBJ2-5; TRBD2 matches at 8 bases. Looked up from germline, CDR1 is SGHNT and CDR2 is YYREEE (reference sequence). This CDR3 is 14 amino acids long. V lost 5 bases to trimming and J lost 5 bases; unmatched junction nucleotides: 8. CDR3 loop: CASRVGGAGETQYF. The CDR3 nucleotides are TGTGCCAGCAGGGTCGGGGGGGCCGGGGAGACCCAGTACTTC.

The V gene is TRBV9, the J gene TRBJ1-1; TRBD1 matches 7 bases. This CDR3 has 14 amino acids. Germline V gene lookup returns CDR1 SGDLS and CDR2 YYNGEE. The trim removed 6 bases at V and 1 base at J, leaving 6 bases unmatched. CDR3 nucleotide sequence: TGTGCCAGCAACGGAGACAGGGAGAACACTGAAGCTTTCTTT. Translated, it gives CASNGDRENTEAFF.

The CDR3 coding sequence is TGTGCCAGCAGTTACGGGACTGGTGAGACCCAGTACTTC. It is translated as CASSYGTGETQYF. The rearrangement links TRBV7-9 to TRBJ2-5; the D gene is possibly TRBD2 (6 bases). The CDR3 totals 13 residues. CDR1 is SEHNR, CDR2 FQNEAQ, per germline (reference sequence). V gave up 6 bases and J gave up 5 bases, with 13 bases separating them.

The gene calls are TRBV5-4 and TRBJ2-2; D is possibly TRBD2 (7 bases). Trimming removed 1 base at V and 5 bases at J, with 12 bases between. Per germline, CDR1 SGHNT and CDR2 YYREEE (reference sequence). The CDR3 extends over 15 amino acids. CDR3 protein: CASSLPGEGTGELFF. The CDR3 DNA sequence: TGTGCCAGCAGCTTGCCAGGGGAGGGAACCGGGGAGCTGTTTTTT.

The CDR3 loop reads CATGQGAMNTEAFF. Written as DNA, the CDR3 is TGTGCCACTGGACAGGGCGCGATGAACACTGAAGCTTTCTTT. V gene TRBV6-5 combines with J gene TRBJ1-1, with 8 bases fitting TRBD1. This CDR3 contains 14 residues. Trimming removed 10 bases from V and 0 bases from J; junction bases left unmatched: 7. Per germline, CDR1 MNHEY and CDR2 SVGAGI.

This rearrangement joins TRBV5-1 to TRBJ2-1, with TRBD2 matching over 10 bases. CDR1 and CDR2 (germline): SGHRS, YFSETQ. V lost 4 bases, J lost 5 bases, and 9 bases stayed unmatched. The length of the CDR3 is 16 residues. Here the CDR3 DNA reads TGCGCCAGCAGCGTCACGACTAGCGGGCCAAACAATGAGCAGTTCTTC. Translated: CASSVTTSGPNNEQFF.

J is TRBJ2-7 and V is TRBV6-1; the match to TRBD1 covers 9 bases. The CDR3 is 14 residues long. The V segment lost 1 base and the J segment 3 bases; nucleotides outside the gene matches: 1. Germline V gene sequence: CDR1 MNHNS, CDR2 SASEGT. DNA of the CDR3: TGTGCCAGCAGTGAAGAGGGACAGGGCTACGAGCAGTACGTC. It yields the protein CASSEEGQGYEQYV.

The J gene is TRBJ1-5, the V gene TRBV27; D is unresolved. Germline CDR1 reads MNHEY; CDR2 reads SMNVEV (reference sequence). The CDR3 totals 15 residues. V lost 2 bases and J lost 0, with 8 bases in between. The CDR3 region is CASSLGGYSNQPQHF. The DNA for the CDR3 is TGTGCCAGCAGTTTAGGAGGGTATAGCAATCAGCCCCAGCATTTT.

The V call is TRBV7-8, the J call TRBJ2-2; a possible D gene is TRBD2 (5 bases). V shed 1 base and J shed 5 bases, with 11 bases lying between them. CDR1 and CDR2 (germline): SGHVS, FQNEAQ. The CDR3 is 15 residues long. The CDR3 is CASSLGSSGTGELFF. The CDR3 DNA is TGTGCCAGCAGCTTAGGTTCCAGCGGAACCGGGGAGCTGTTTTTT.

The chain couples TRBV15 to TRBJ2-1, with 13 bases matching TRBD2. Germline V gives CDR1 LNHNV, CDR2 YYDKDF (reference sequence). The CDR3 is 18 residues long. Trimming removed 0 bases from V and 7 bases from J; junction bases left unmatched: 9. CDR3 sequence reads: CATSRDPALAGGPNEQFF. The CDR3 DNA follows: TGTGCCACCAGCAGAGATCCGGCACTAGCGGGGGGGCCAAATGAGCAGTTCTTC.

V usage is TRBV7-2 and J usage is TRBJ1-1; 7 bases match TRBD1. The trim removed 4 bases at V and 7 bases at J, leaving 3 bases unmatched. The CDR3 spans 12 residues. Germline V gene sequence: CDR1 SGHTA, CDR2 FQGNSA. The CDR3 loop is CASSWTGFEAFF. The CDR3 DNA reads TGTGCCAGCAGCTGGACAGGATTTGAAGCTTTCTTT.

Regarding this clone: This sample includes further DNA sequences coding for the same CDR3. V gene TRBV27 combines with J gene TRBJ1-1; D may be TRBD1 (6 bases). The germline V and J ends were trimmed by 6 bases and 2 bases, with 10 bases remaining between them. The germline V gene encodes CDR1 MNHEY and CDR2 SMNVEV (reference sequence). This CDR3 comprises 13 residues. CDR3 in DNA: TGTGCCAGCAGCCCACAGGGAAACACTGAAGCTTTCTTT. Its translation: CASSPQGNTEAFF.

The chain links TRBV9 to TRBJ1-1, with D possibly TRBD1 on 6 matching bases. Trimming pared 4 bases from V and 11 bases from J, leaving 15 bases between. Germline CDR1 and CDR2: SGDLS and YYNGEE. The CDR3 is made up of 12 amino acids. The CDR3 sequence is CASSSTTGGAFF. The CDR3 DNA follows: TGTGCCAGCAGCTCAACGACAGGTGGGGCTTTCTTT.

This clone showed up just a few times. The chain links TRBV4-2 to TRBJ1-1; D perhaps matches TRBD1 (5 bases). V dropped 0 bases and J dropped 0 bases, with 17 bases sitting between them. Germline CDR1 is LGHNA and CDR2 is YNFKEQ. The CDR3 is made up of 18 amino acids. In DNA, the CDR3 is TGTGCCAGCAGCCAAGATTCAGGGATGGTCTCTTTGAACACTGAAGCTTTCTTT. This translates into CASSQDSGMVSLNTEAFF.